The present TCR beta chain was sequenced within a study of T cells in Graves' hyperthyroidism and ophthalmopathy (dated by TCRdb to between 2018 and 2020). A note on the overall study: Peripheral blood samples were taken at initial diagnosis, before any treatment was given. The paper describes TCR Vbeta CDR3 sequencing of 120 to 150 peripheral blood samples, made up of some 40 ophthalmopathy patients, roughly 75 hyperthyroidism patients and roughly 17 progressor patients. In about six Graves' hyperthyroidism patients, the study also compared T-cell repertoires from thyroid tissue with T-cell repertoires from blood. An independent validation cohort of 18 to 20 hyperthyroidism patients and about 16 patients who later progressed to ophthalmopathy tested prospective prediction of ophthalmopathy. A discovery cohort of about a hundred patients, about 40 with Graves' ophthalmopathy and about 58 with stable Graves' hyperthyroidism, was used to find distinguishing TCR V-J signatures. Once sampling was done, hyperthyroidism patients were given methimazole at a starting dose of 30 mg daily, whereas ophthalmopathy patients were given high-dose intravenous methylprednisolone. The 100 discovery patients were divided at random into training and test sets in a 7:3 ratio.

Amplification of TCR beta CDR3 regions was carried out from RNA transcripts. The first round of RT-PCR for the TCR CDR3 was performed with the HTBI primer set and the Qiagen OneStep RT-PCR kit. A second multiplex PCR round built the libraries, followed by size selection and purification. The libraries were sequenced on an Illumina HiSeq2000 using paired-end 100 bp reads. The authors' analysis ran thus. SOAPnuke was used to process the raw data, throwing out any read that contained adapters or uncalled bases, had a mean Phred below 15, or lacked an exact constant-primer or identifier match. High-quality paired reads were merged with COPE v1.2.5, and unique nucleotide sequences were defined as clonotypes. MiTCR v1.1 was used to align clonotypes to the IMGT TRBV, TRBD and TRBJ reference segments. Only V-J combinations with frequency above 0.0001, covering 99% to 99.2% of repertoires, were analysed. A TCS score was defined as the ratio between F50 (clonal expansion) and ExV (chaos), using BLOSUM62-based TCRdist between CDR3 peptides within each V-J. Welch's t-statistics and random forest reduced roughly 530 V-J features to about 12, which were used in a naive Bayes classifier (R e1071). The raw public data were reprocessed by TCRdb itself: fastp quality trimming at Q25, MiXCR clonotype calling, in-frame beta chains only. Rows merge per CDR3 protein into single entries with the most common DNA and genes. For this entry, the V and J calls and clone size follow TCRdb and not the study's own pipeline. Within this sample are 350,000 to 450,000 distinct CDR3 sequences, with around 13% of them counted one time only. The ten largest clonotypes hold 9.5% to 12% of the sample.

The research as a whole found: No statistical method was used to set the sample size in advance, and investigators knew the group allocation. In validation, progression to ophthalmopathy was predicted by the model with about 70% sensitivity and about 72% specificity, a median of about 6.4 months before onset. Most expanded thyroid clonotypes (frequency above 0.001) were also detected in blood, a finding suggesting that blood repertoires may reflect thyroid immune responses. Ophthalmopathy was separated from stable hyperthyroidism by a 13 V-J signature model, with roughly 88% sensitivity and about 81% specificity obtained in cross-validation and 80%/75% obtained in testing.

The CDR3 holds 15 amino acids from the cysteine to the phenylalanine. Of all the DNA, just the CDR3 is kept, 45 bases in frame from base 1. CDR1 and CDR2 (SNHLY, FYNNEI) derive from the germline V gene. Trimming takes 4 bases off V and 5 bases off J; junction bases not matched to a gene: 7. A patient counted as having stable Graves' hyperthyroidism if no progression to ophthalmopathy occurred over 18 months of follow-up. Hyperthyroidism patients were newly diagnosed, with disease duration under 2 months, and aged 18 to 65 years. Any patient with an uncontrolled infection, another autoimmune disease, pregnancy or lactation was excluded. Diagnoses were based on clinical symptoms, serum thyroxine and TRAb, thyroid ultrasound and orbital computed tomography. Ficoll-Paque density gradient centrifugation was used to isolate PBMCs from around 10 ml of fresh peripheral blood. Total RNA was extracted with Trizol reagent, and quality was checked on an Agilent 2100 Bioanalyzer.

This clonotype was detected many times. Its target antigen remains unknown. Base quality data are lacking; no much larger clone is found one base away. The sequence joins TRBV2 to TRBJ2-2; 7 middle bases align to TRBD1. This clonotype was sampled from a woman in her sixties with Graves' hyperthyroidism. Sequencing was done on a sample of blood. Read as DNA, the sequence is TGTGCCAGCAGTGTTAGACAGGGATGGACCGGGGAGCTGTTTTTT. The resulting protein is CASSVRQGWTGELFF.